Below are 5 T cell receptor beta chains sequenced from a single sample in a study of T cell changes during pregnancy in multiple sclerosis. Here immunoSEQ multiplex PCR was the method, and the copy in TCRdb shows in-frame clones only, minus some. The sample has around 33,000 clones, around 90% seen once; the top ten hold 5% to 6.5%. The sequences come from peripheral blood, collected in the third trimester of pregnancy. The source is a female donor in good health, enrolled as a control in a pregnancy study.

This rearrangement joins TRBV10-3 to TRBJ2-5; TRBD2 matches at 8 bases. The germline V gene encodes CDR1 ENHRY and CDR2 SYGVKD. J gave up 6 bases and V 3 bases, and 15 bases lay outside the gene matches. The CDR3 totals 17 residues. CDR3 amino acids: CAISDREGRGGGKTQYF. In nucleotides, the CDR3 is TGTGCCATCAGTGATCGGGAAGGTCGGGGGGGAGGAAAGACCCAGTACTTC.

The chain has TRBV5-8 and TRBJ2-7, with 9 positions matching TRBD2. CDR1 is SGHTS, CDR2 YDEGEE, per germline. The CDR3 contains 15 residues. V gave up 0 bases and J gave up 1 base; unmatched junction bases: 2. CDR3 amino acids: CASSLGAGGSYEQYF. The CDR3 bases are TGTGCCAGCAGCTTGGGAGCGGGAGGTTCCTACGAGCAGTACTTC.

V is TRBV6-5 and J is TRBJ1-5; D uncertain. V lost 6 bases to trimming and J lost 3 bases, with 6 bases between them. Germline CDR1 is MNHEY and CDR2 is SVGAGI. The CDR3 sequence is 12 residues long. CDR3 nucleotides: TGTGCCAGCAGGGGCCCCAATCAGCCCCAGCATTTT. Its translation is CASRGPNQPQHF.

This chain connects TRBV14 to TRBJ1-1; weak D call: TRBD1 (5 bases). V lost 1 base, J lost 7 bases, and 10 bases lay in between. The CDR3 sequence is 13 residues long. Germline-derived CDR1 and CDR2 are SGHDN and FVKESK. CDR3 loop: CASSQGGWGEAFF. As DNA, the CDR3 is TGTGCCAGCAGCCAAGGGGGCTGGGGTGAAGCTTTCTTT.

The genes are TRBV4-1 and TRBJ2-7; 8 positions agree with TRBD2. Unmatched junction bases numbered 10, after V lost 0 bases and J lost 6 bases. The CDR3 runs to 16 residues. Germline V gene sequence: CDR1 MGHRA, CDR2 YSYEKL. The CDR3 protein is CASSQDPGLEFSEQYF. In nucleotides, the CDR3 is TGCGCCAGCAGCCAAGATCCGGGACTAGAGTTTTCCGAGCAGTACTTC.